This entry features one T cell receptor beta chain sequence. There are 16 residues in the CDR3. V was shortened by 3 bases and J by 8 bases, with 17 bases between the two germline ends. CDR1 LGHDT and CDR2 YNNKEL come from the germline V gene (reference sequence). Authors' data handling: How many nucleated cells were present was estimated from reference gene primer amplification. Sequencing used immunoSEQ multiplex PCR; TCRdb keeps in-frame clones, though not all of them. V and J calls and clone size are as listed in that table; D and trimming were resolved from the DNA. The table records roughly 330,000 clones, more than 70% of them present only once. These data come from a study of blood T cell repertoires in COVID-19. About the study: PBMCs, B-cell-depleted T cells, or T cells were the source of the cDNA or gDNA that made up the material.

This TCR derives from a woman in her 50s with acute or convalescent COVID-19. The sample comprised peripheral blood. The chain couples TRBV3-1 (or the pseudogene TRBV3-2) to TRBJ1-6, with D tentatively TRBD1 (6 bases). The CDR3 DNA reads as TGTGCCAGCAGCCAGCGGGGGGGCGAAGGCTATTCACCCCTCCACTTT. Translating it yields CASSQRGGEGYSPLHF.